The clone carrying this T cell receptor beta chain has just a few counts. Measured with immunoSEQ multiplex PCR; TCRdb has only the in-frame clones, and not every one. The sample includes fewer than 450,000 clones, roughly 87% seen only once; the top ten take roughly 0.94%. Study members were between about 18 and 95 years old and lived in 24 US regions. Participants had their cohort set by participant-reported clinical history. Cohort 3 donors were reported recovered after two negative PCRs, clearance, or symptom resolution. This sample stems from a study of blood T cell repertoires in COVID-19. Study at large: The analysed material was cDNA or gDNA that came from T cells, B-cell-depleted T cells, or PBMCs.

The CDR3 totals 14 residues. Trimming removed 6 bases from V and 0 bases from J, with 8 bases in between. Germline assignment: CDR1 ENHRY and CDR2 SYGVKD. The TCR originated in a young woman who had recovered from COVID-19. V gene TRBV10-3 combines with J gene TRBJ2-2; D possibly corresponds to TRBD1 (6 bases). Sequenced material: PBMCs or T cells enriched from blood (not recorded which). Here the CDR3 reads CAIRGQPNTGELFF. The CDR3 DNA is TGTGCCATCAGAGGACAGCCGAACACCGGGGAGCTGTTTTTT.